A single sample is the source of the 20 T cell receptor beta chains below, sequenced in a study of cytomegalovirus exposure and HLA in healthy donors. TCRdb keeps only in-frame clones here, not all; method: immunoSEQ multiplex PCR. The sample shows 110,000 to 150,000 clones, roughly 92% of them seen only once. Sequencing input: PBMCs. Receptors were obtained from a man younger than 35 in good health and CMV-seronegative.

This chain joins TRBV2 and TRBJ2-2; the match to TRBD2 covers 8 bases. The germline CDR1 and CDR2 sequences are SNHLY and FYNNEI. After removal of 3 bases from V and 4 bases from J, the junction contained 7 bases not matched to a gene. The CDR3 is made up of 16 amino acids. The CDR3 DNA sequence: TGTGCCAGCAGTGATGGGCGGGGGGCGGTCACCGGGGAGCTGTTTTTT. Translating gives CASSDGRGAVTGELFF.

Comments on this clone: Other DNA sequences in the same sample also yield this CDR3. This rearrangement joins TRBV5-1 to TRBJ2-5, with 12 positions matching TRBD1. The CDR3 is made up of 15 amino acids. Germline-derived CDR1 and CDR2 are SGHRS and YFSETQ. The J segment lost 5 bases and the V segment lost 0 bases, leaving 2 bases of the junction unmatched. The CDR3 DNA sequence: TGCGCCAGCAGCTTGGCCGGGACAGGGGGCGAGACCCAGTACTTC. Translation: CASSLAGTGGETQYF.

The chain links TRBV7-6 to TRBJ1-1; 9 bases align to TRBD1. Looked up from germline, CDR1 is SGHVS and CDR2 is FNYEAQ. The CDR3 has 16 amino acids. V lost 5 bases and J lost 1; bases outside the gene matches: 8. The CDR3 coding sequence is TGTGCCAGCAGCCCACAACAGGGGGCGGAGAACACTGAAGCTTTCTTT. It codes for CASSPQQGAENTEAFF. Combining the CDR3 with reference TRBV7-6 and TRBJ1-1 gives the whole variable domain GAGVSQSPRYKVTKRGQDVALRCDPISGHVSLYWYRQALGQGPEFLTYFNYEAQQDKSGLPNDRFSAERPEGSISTLTIQRTEQRDSAMYRCASSPQQGAENTEAFFGQGTRLTVV.

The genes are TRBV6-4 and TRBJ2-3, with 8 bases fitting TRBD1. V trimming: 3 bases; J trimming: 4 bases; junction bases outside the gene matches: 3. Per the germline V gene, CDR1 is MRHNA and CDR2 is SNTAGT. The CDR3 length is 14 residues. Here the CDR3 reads CASSETGEADTQYF. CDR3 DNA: TGTGCCAGCAGTGAGACAGGGGAAGCAGATACGCAGTATTTT.

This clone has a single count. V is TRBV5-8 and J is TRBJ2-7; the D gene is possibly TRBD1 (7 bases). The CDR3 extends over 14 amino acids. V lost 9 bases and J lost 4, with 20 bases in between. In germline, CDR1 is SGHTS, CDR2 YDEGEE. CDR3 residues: CATVKTGTQYEQYF. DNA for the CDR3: TGTGCCACTGTAAAGACAGGGACTCAGTACGAGCAGTACTTC.

This CDR3 reads CASSRGTANEKLFF. The CDR3 nucleotides are TGCGCCAGCAGCCGCGGGACCGCTAATGAAAAACTGTTTTTT. The chain couples TRBV5-1 to TRBJ1-4, with D possibly TRBD1 on 5 matching bases. V lost 4 bases and J 3 bases, leaving 10 bases between the germline ends. The germline V gene has CDR1 SGHRS and CDR2 YFSETQ. The CDR3 totals 14 residues.

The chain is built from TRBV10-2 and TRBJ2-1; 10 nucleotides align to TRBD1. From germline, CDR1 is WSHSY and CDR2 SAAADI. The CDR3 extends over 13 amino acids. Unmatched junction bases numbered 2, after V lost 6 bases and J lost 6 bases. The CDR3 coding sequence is TGCGCCAGCAGCGGACAGGGGGGCAATGAGCAGTTCTTC. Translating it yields CASSGQGGNEQFF.

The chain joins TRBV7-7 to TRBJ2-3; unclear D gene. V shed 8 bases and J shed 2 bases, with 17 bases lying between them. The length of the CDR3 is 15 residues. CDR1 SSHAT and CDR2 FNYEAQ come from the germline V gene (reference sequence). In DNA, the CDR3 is TGTGCCAGCCGGCGTAGTAACACAGCCACAGATACGCAGTATTTT. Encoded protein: CASRRSNTATDTQYF. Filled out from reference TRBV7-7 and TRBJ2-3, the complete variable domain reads GAGVSQSPRYKVTKRGQDVTLRCDPISSHATLYWYQQALGQGPEFLTYFNYEAQPDKSGLPSDRFSAERPEGSISTLTIQRTEQRDSAMYRCASRRSNTATDTQYFGPGTRLTVL.

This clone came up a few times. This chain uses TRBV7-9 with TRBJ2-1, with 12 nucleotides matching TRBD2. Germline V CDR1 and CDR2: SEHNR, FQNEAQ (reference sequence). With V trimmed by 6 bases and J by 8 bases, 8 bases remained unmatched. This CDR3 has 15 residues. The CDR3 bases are TGTGCCAGCAGGACCCGACTAGCGGGGGTCGATGAGCAGTTCTTC. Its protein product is CASRTRLAGVDEQFF. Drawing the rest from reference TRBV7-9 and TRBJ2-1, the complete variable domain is DTGVSQNPRHKITKRGQNVTFRCDPISEHNRLYWYRQTLGQGPEFLTYFQNEAQLEKSRLLSDRFSAERPKGSFSTLEIQRTEQGDSAMYLCASRTRLAGVDEQFFGPGTRLTVL.

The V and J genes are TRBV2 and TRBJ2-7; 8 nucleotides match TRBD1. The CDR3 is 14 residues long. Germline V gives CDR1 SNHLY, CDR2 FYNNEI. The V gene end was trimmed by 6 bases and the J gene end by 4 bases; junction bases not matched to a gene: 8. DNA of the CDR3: TGTGCCAGCAGCCGAGCCAGGGGGCATTACGAGCAGTACGTC. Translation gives CASSRARGHYEQYV.

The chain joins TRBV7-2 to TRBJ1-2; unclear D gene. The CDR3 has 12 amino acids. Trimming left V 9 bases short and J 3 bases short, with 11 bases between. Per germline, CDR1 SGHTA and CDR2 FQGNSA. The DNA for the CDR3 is TGTGCCAGACCCCCGGGGTACTATGGCTACACCTTC. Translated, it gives CARPPGYYGYTF.

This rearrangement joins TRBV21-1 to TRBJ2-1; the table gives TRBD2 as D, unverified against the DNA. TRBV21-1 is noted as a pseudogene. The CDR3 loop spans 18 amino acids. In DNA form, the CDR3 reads TGTGCCAGCAGCAAAGGGACTAGCGGGAGTCCCCTCTACAATGAGCAGTTCTTC. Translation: CASSKGTSGSPLYNEQFF.

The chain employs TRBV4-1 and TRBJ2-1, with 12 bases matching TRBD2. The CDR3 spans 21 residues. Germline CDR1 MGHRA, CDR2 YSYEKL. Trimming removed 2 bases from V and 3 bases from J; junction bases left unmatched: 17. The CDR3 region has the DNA TGCGCCAGCAGCCAACCACAGACTAGCGGGGGCCCCGCCACCTTCTACAATGAGCAGTTCTTC. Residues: CASSQPQTSGGPATFYNEQFF.

This chain's CDR3 is CASSQEPWTGYYNEQFF. CDR3 nucleotides: TGCGCCAGCAGCCAAGAACCTTGGACAGGGTACTACAATGAGCAGTTCTTC. The chain couples TRBV4-3 to TRBJ2-1; 8 bases are a match to TRBD1. This CDR3 is 17 amino acids long. V lost 0 bases and J lost 3; bases outside the gene matches: 7. The germline CDR1 and CDR2 sequences are LGHNA and YSLEER.

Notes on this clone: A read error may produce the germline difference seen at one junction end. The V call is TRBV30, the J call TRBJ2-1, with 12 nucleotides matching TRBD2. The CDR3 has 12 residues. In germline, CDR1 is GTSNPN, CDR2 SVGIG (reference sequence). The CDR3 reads CAWSLTSGSPIF. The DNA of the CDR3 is TGTGCCTGGAGTCTGACTAGCGGGAGTCCCATCTTC.

CDR3 protein: CASSILTSGGANEQFF. The CDR3 DNA sequence: TGTGCCAGTAGTATCCTGACTAGCGGGGGGGCCAATGAGCAGTTCTTC. This rearrangement joins TRBV19 to TRBJ2-1, with TRBD2 matching 14 bases. There are 16 residues in the CDR3. Per the germline V gene, CDR1 is LNHDA and CDR2 is SQIVND (reference sequence). The V segment lost 3 bases and the J segment 6 bases; nucleotides outside the gene matches: 4.

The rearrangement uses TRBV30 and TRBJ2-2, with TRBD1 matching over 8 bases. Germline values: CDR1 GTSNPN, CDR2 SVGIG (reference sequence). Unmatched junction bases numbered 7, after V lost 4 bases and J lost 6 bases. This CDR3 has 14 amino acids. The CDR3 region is CAWKGQGAAGELFF. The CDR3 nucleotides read TGTGCCTGGAAGGGTCAGGGGGCCGCCGGGGAGCTGTTTTTT.

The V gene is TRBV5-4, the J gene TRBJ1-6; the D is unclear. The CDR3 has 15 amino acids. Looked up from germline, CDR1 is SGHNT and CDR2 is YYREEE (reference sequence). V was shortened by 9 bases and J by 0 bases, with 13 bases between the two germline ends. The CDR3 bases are TGTGCCACCAGGTTGGCGGGCTCCTATAATTCACCCCTCCACTTT. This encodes CATRLAGSYNSPLHF.

CDR3 sequence reads: CASSSYQGPNQPQHF. For the CDR3, the DNA is TGTGCCAGCAGCTCATACCAGGGGCCGAATCAGCCCCAGCATTTT. The chain joins TRBV7-8 to TRBJ1-5; D perhaps matches TRBD1 (6 bases). This CDR3 spans 15 amino acids. The germline V gene has CDR1 SGHVS and CDR2 FQNEAQ. V lost 4 bases and J 4 bases, leaving 14 bases between the germline ends. Full variable domain (remainder filled in from reference TRBV7-8 and TRBJ1-5): GAGVSQSPRYKVAKRGQDVALRCDPISGHVSLFWYQQALGQGPEFLTYFQNEAQLDKSGLPSDRFFAERPEGSVSTLKIQRTQQEDSAVYLCASSSYQGPNQPQHFGDGTRLSIL.

The CDR3 DNA reads TGTGCCAGCAGCGTCGGGACAGGGGACGAGCAGTTCTTC. It codes for CASSVGTGDEQFF. The chain links TRBV5-6 to TRBJ2-1, with TRBD1 matching over 10 bases. V lost 4 bases to trimming and J lost 10 bases; unmatched junction nucleotides: 5. The germline V gene encodes CDR1 SGHDT and CDR2 YYEEEE. The CDR3 covers 13 residues.